The 6 T cell receptor beta chains below were found in one sample sequenced in a study of T cell responses to AZD1222 COVID-19 vaccine. Assay: immunoSEQ multiplex PCR; the TCRdb copy retains only in-frame clones and omits some. The data hold 200,000 or so clones, with 70% to 90% observed a single time. Sequencing was performed on peripheral blood, taken on day 0 of AZD1222 vaccination. These receptors came from an adult in good health.

This clone showed up just once. The chain is built from TRBV28 and TRBJ1-2; D might be TRBD1 (5 bases). From germline, CDR1 is MDHEN and CDR2 SYDVKM. The length of the CDR3 is 15 residues. V was shortened by 5 bases and J by 10 bases, with 23 bases between the two germline ends. The CDR3 bases are TGTGCCAGCAGTAACCCCGGGCAGGGAGGTATGGCCTACACCTTC. Protein product: CASSNPGQGGMAYTF.

The V call is TRBV19, the J call TRBJ2-1; 13 bases line up with TRBD2. Germline V gene data show CDR1 as LNHDA and CDR2 as SQIVND (reference sequence). V gave up 6 bases and J gave up 5 bases; unmatched junction bases: 13. The CDR3 is 18 amino acids. The CDR3 loop is CASSKNLGLAGANNEQFF. The CDR3 region has the DNA TGTGCCAGTAGCAAAAACCTCGGACTAGCGGGAGCTAACAATGAGCAGTTCTTC.

This clone was observed once. The V and J genes are TRBV7-9 and TRBJ1-2; D perhaps matches TRBD1 (5 bases). The V gene's germline CDR1 is SEHNR and CDR2 FQNEAQ (reference sequence). The V end lost 4 bases, the J end lost 6 bases, and 15 bases lay between the germline ends. This CDR3 region has 14 residues. Here the CDR3 reads CASSSLRDGDGYTF. CDR3 DNA: TGTGCCAGCAGCTCTCTAAGGGACGGTGATGGCTACACCTTC.

The gene calls are TRBV5-1 and TRBJ1-3; 7 nucleotides agree with TRBD1. This CDR3 spans 15 amino acids. Trimming took 3 bases from V and 0 from J; bases not matched to a gene: 3. Germline loops: CDR1 SGHRS, CDR2 YFSETQ. Here the CDR3 DNA reads TGCGCCAGCAGCTGGGACAGTTCCTCTGGAAACACCATATATTTT. It encodes CASSWDSSSGNTIYF.

The V call is TRBV11-2, the J call TRBJ2-5; 8 bases align to TRBD2. The junction had 8 bases not matched to a gene; V was cut back by 6 bases and J by 5 bases. Germline assignment: CDR1 SGHAT and CDR2 FQNNGV. The CDR3 covers 14 residues. The CDR3 loop is CASRFFGGDETQYF. The CDR3 DNA sequence: TGTGCCAGCAGGTTTTTCGGGGGGGATGAGACCCAGTACTTC.

The chain combines TRBV5-4 with TRBJ2-5; 8 bases are shared with TRBD2. CDR3 length: 14 amino acids. The germline gives CDR1 SGHNT, CDR2 YYREEE (reference sequence). The trim removed 2 bases at V and 1 base at J, leaving 1 base unmatched. The CDR3 reads CASSFSGAQETQYF. The CDR3 region has the DNA TGTGCCAGCAGCTTTAGCGGGGCCCAAGAGACCCAGTACTTC.